These 11 T cell receptor beta chains originate from one sample sequenced in a study of blood T cell repertoires in COVID-19. The table came from immunoSEQ multiplex PCR; TCRdb's copy has only in-frame clones and leaves some out. The sample comprises 200,000 to 300,000 clones, approximately 84% of which are singletons, and 7.5% to 9% rests with the top ten. Sequenced input: peripheral blood. All receptors come from a woman over 75 with acute or convalescent COVID-19.

V is TRBV11-1 and J is TRBJ2-2, with D perhaps matching TRBD2 (5 bases). This CDR3 region has 16 residues. Germline V gene data show CDR1 as SGHAT and CDR2 as FQDESV (reference sequence). Trimming shortened V by 2 bases and J by 0 bases, and 10 bases separated the two germline ends. The CDR3: CASSLSASPNTGELFF. CDR3 nucleotides: TGTGCCAGCAGCTTATCGGCTAGCCCGAACACCGGGGAGCTGTTTTTT.

The genes are TRBV6-2 or TRBV6-3 and TRBJ1-2; 8 bases map to TRBD1. The length of the CDR3 is 13 residues. CDR1 is MNHEY and CDR2 is SVGEGT in the germline V gene. Trimming cost V 6 bases and J 5 bases; bases outside gene matches: 5. This CDR3 reads CASSNRGSYGYTF. CDR3 bases: TGTGCCAGCAGCAACAGGGGGTCTTATGGCTACACCTTC.

The rearrangement joins TRBV4-1 to TRBJ1-4; 8 bases map to TRBD1. This CDR3 has 15 amino acids. Germline V gene lookup returns CDR1 MGHRA and CDR2 YSYEKL. The V segment lost 5 bases and the J segment 3 bases; nucleotides outside the gene matches: 5. The CDR3 DNA follows: TGCGCCAGCAGCGACCGGACAGGGTCTAATGAAAAACTGTTTTTT. Amino acids: CASSDRTGSNEKLFF.

This clone has a single count. The chain carries TRBV27 and TRBJ2-3; a weak D match, TRBD1 (6 bases). From germline, CDR1 is MNHEY and CDR2 SMNVEV (reference sequence). The CDR3 is made up of 18 amino acids. The ends were cut back, 2 bases at V and 3 bases at J, with 21 bases in the middle. Here the CDR3 reads CASSLSTIAGVVTDTQYF. The CDR3 DNA reads TGTGCCAGCAGTTTAAGTACTATTGCAGGGGTGGTGACAGATACGCAGTATTTT.

The CDR3 DNA is TGTGCCAGCAGCCCCTGGGGAGGGGTGGGCACTGAAGCTTTCTTT. Amino acid sequence: CASSPWGGVGTEAFF. The chain has TRBV3-1 (or the pseudogene TRBV3-2) and TRBJ1-1, with a weak D call TRBD1 (5 bases). Germline assignment: CDR1 LGHDT and CDR2 YNNKEL (reference sequence). This CDR3 region has 15 residues. Trimming took 4 bases from V and 4 from J, leaving 16 bases between them.

This chain connects TRBV7-2 to TRBJ1-5; 7 nucleotides align to TRBD1. Germline CDR1 is SGHTA and CDR2 is FQGNSA. V trimming: 0 bases; J trimming: 5 bases; junction bases outside the gene matches: 7. CDR3 length: 16 amino acids. DNA for the CDR3: TGTGCCAGCAGCTTAGCCCATACAGGGGAGCATCAGCCCCAGCATTTT. As protein: CASSLAHTGEHQPQHF.

This chain joins TRBV6-5 and TRBJ2-7; perhaps TRBD1 as D (6 bases). Trimming took 6 bases from V and 4 from J, leaving 19 bases between them. CDR3 length: 15 residues. Per germline, CDR1 MNHEY and CDR2 SVGAGI. This CDR3 reads CASSIAGASQYEQYF. The CDR3 bases are TGTGCCAGCAGCATTGCAGGGGCTAGCCAGTACGAGCAGTACTTC.

The chain joins TRBV6-6 to TRBJ1-6; D unclear. CDR3 length equals 14 residues. Germline-derived CDR1 and CDR2 are MNHNY and SVGAGI (reference sequence). The V gene lost 4 bases and the J gene lost 7 bases, with 11 bases spanning the gap. The CDR3 sequence: CASSSLDRNSPLHF. The CDR3 bases are TGTGCCAGCAGTTCCCTAGACCGGAATTCACCCCTCCACTTT.

This clone was seen only a few times. The rearrangement links TRBV6-5 to TRBJ1-2, with a possible D match to TRBD1 (6 bases). CDR1 is MNHEY and CDR2 is SVGAGI in the germline V gene. Between the trimmed V and J ends, which lost 2 bases and 8 bases, there was a span of 9 bases. The length of the CDR3 is 12 residues. CDR3 sequence: CASSYPGQGYTF. The CDR3 coding sequence is TGTGCCAGCAGTTACCCCGGACAGGGCTACACCTTC.

The J gene is TRBJ1-1, the V gene TRBV5-6; a possible D gene is TRBD1 (5 bases). This CDR3 contains 15 residues. Germline assignment: CDR1 SGHDT and CDR2 YYEEEE. The V end was cut by 0 bases, the J end by 1 base, with 10 bases between. CDR3 sequence (DNA): TGTGCCAGCAGCTTGGTGACAGTCCGGAACACTGAAGCTTTCTTT. Translation: CASSLVTVRNTEAFF.

The rearrangement joins TRBV18 to TRBJ2-1; 9 bases line up with TRBD1. The CDR3 runs 16 residues. Per the germline V gene, CDR1 is KGHSH and CDR2 is LQKENI. The J segment lost 2 bases and the V segment lost 4 bases, leaving 6 bases of the junction unmatched. CDR3 region: CASSLGQGGTYNEQFF. The CDR3 DNA reads TGTGCCAGCTCACTGGGACAGGGAGGAACCTACAATGAGCAGTTCTTC.